This TCR beta chain emerged from a study of blood T cells in healthy people across ages. Extraction yielded at least 5.5 micrograms of total RNA per sample. The trim removed 6 bases at V and 3 bases at J, leaving 13 bases unmatched. This CDR3 comprises 16 residues. Germline CDR1 and CDR2: MNHEY and SVGAGI. The study's findings and limits: The study found more naive CD4+ cells and higher diversity in long-lived than aged donors.

With a J-beta primer mix and a sample-barcoded 5' primer, a second PCR ran about 6 to 11 cycles. One entry per CDR3 protein, called by TCRdb with MiXCR from the 5' RACE reads. Here the sample spans roughly 900,000 distinct CDR3 sequences, 45% to 50% being singletons. Regarding this clonotype: No antigen is known for it.

This receptor was obtained from a man aged 25 to 40 in good health. The specimen sequenced was blood. The V gene is TRBV6-5, the J gene TRBJ1-2, with 7 nucleotides matching TRBD1. This CDR3 is CASSRRRGLIDYGYTF. The CDR3 nucleotides read TGTGCCAGCAGCCGAAGGAGGGGGCTGATCGACTATGGCTACACCTTC.